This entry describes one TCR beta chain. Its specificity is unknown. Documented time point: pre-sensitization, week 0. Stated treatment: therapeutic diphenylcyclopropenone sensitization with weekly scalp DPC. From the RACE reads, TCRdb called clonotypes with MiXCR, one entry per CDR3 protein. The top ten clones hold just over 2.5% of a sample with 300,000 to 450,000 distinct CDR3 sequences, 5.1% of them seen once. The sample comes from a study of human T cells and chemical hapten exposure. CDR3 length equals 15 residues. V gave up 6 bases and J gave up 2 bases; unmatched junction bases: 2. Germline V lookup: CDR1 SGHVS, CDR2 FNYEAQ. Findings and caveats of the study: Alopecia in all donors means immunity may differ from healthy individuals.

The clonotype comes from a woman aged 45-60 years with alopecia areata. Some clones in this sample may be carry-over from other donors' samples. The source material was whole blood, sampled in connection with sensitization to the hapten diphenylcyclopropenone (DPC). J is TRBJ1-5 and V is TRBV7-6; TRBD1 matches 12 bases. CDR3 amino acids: CASSRDRGRNQPQHF. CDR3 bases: TGTGCCAGCAGTCGGGACAGGGGGCGCAATCAGCCCCAGCATTTT. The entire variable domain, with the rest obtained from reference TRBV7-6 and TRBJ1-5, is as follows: GAGVSQSPRYKVTKRGQDVALRCDPISGHVSLYWYRQALGQGPEFLTYFNYEAQQDKSGLPNDRFSAERPEGSISTLTIQRTEQRDSAMYRCASSRDRGRNQPQHFGDGTRLSIL.